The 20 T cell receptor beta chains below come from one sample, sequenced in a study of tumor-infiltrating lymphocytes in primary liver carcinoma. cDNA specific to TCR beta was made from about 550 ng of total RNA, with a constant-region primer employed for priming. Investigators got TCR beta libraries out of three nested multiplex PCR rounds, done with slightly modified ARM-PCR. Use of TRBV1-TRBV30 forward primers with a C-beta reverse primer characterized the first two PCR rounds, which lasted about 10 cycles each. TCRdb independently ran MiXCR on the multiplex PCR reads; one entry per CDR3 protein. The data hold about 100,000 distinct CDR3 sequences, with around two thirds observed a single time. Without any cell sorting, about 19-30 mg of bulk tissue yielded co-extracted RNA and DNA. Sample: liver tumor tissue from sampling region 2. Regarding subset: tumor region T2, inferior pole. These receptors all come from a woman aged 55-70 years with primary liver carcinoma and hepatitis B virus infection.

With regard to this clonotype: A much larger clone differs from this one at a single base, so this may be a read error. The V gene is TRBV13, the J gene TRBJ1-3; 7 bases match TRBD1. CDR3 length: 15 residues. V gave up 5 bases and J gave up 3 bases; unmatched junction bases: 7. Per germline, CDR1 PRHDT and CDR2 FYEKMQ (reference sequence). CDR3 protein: CASSPEDRFGNTIYF. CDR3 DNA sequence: TGTGCCAGCAGCCCGGAGGACAGGTTTGGAAACACCATATATTTT.

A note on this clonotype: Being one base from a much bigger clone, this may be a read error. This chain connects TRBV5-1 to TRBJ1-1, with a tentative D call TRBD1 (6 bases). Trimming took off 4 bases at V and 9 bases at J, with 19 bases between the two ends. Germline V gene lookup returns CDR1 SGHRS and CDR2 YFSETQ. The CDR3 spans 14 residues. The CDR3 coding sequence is TGCGCCAGCAGCGAGAGTACCGGGACACGACAAGCTTTCTTT. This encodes CASSESTGTRQAFF.

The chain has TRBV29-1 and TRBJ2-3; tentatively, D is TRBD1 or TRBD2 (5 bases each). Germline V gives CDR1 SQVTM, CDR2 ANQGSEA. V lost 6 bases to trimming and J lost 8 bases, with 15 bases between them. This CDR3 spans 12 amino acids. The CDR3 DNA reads TGCAGCGTCGAGACCGGGGCAGGTACGCAGTATTTT. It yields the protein CSVETGAGTQYF.

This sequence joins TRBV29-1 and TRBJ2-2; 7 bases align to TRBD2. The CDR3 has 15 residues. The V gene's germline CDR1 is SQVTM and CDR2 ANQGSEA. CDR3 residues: CSVKGLTTNTGELFF. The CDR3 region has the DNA TGCAGTGTAAAGGGACTAACGACGAACACCGGGGAGCTGTTTTTT.

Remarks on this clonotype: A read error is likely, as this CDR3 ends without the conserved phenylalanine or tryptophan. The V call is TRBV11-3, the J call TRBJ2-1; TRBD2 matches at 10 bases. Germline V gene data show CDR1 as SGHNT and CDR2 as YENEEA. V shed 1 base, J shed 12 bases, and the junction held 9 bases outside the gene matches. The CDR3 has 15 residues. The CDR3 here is CASSLGTSGKLRQFL. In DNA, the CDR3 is TGTGCCAGCAGCTTAGGAACTAGCGGGAAGCTTAGGCAGTTCCTC.

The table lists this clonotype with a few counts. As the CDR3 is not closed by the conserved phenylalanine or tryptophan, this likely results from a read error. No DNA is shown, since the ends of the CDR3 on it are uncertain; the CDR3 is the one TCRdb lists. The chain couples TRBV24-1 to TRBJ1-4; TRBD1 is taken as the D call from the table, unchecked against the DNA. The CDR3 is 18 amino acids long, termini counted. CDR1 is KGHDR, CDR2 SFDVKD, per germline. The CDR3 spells CATSDFRDTGMKNCPGSL.

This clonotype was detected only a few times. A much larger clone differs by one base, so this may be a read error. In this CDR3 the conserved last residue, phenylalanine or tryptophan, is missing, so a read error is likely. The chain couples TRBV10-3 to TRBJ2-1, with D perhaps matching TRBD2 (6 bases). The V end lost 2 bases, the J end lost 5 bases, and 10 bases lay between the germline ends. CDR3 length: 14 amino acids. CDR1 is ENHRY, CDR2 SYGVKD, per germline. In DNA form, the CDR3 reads TGTGCCATCAGTGAGACGGGACTTAACAATGAGCAGTTCCTC. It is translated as CAISETGLNNEQFL.

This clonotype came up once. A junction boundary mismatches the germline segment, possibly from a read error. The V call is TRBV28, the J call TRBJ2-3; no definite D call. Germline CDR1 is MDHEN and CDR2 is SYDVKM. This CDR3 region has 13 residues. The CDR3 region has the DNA TGTGCCATCAGTTTCCCCTCCACAGATACGCAGTATTTT. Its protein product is CAISFPSTDTQYF.

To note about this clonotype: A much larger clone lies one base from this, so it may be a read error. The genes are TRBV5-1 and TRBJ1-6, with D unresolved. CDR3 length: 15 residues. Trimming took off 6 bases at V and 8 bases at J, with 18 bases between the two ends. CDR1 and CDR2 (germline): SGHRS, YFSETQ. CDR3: CASTLDALEDSPLHF. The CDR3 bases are TGCGCCAGCACCCTCGACGCGTTGGAGGATTCACCCCTCCACTTT.

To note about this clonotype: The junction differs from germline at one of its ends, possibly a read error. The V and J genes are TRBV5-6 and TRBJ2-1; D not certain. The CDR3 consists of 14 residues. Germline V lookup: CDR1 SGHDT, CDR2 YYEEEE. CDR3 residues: CTSNLSHSYNEQFF. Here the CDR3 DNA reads TGTACCAGCAACTTGAGTCACTCCTACAATGAGCAGTTCTTC.

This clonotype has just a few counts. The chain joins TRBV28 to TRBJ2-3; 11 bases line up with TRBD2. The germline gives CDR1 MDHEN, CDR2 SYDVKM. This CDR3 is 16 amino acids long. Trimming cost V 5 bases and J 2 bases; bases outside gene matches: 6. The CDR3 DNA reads TGTGCCAGCAGTCTAGGGACTAGCGGAACCACAGATACGCAGTATTTT. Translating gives CASSLGTSGTTDTQYF.

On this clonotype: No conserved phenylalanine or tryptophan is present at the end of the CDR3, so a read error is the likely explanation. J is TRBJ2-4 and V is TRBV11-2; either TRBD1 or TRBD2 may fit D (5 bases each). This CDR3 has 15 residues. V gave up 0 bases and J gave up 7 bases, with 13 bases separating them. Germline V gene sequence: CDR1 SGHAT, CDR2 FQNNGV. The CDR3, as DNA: TGTGCCAGCAGCTTAGATGGTTGGGGGTGCAACATTCAGTACTAC. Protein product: CASSLDGWGCNIQYY.

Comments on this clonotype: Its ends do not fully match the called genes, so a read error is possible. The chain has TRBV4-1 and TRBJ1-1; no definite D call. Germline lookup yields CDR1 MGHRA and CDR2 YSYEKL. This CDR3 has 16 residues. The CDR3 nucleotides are TGCGCCAGTAGCCAAGATTGCAGGCCCCTGTACACTGAAGCTTTCTTT. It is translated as CASSQDCRPLYTEAFF.

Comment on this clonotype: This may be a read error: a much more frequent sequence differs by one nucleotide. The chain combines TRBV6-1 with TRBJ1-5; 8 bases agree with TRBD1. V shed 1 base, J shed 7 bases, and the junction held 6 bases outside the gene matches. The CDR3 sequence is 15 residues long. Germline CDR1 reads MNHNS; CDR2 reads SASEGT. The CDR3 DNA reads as TGTGCCAGCAGTGAAGTGGTCACAGGGGGACAGCCCCAGCATTTT. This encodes CASSEVVTGGQPQHF.

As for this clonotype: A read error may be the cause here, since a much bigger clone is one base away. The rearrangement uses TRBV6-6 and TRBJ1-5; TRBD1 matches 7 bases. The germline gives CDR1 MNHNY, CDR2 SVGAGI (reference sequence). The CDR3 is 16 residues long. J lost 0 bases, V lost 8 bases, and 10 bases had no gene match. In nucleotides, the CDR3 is TGTGCCAGCGTCCCCCGGAGACAGGGTAGCAATCAGCCCCAGCATTTT. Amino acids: CASVPRRQGSNQPQHF.

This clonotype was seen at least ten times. CDR3 in amino acids: CASSLGMAFEAFF. CDR3 nucleotides: TGTGCCAGCAGCTTGGGGATGGCCTTTGAAGCTTTCTTT. The V gene is TRBV5-8, the J gene TRBJ1-1; D not resolved. From germline, CDR1 is SGHTS and CDR2 YDEGEE. V lost 0 bases, J lost 7 bases, and 10 bases lay in between. The CDR3 spans 13 residues.

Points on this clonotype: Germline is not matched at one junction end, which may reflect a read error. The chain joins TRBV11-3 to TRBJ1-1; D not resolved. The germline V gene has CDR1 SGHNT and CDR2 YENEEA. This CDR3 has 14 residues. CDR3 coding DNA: TGTGCCAGCAGCGCAGTGGGCTCGAACACTGAAGTTTTCTTT. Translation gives CASSAVGSNTEVFF.

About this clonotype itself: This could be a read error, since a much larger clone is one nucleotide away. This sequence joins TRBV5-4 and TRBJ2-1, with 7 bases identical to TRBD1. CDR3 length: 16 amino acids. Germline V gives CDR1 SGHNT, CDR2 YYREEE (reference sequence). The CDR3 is CTSSLPGQSSYNEQFF. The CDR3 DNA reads TGTACCAGCAGCTTACCGGGACAGAGCTCCTACAATGAGCAGTTCTTC.

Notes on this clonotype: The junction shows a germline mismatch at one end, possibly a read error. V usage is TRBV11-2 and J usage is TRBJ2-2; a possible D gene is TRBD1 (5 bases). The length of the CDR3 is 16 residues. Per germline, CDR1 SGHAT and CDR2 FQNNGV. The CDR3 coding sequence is TGTGCCGGCAGCTTACGCGTTGACAGTCCCACCGGAAGGCTGTTTTTT. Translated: CAGSLRVDSPTGRLFF.

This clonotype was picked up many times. The CDR3 loop is CASSLVAGYNEQFF. The DNA for the CDR3 is TGCGCCAGCAGTTTAGTCGCTGGTTACAATGAGCAGTTCTTC. The chain recombines TRBV5-1 with TRBJ2-1, with D hard to call. V lost 5 bases and J 4 bases, leaving 13 bases between the germline ends. CDR3 length: 14 amino acids. From germline, CDR1 is SGHRS and CDR2 YFSETQ.